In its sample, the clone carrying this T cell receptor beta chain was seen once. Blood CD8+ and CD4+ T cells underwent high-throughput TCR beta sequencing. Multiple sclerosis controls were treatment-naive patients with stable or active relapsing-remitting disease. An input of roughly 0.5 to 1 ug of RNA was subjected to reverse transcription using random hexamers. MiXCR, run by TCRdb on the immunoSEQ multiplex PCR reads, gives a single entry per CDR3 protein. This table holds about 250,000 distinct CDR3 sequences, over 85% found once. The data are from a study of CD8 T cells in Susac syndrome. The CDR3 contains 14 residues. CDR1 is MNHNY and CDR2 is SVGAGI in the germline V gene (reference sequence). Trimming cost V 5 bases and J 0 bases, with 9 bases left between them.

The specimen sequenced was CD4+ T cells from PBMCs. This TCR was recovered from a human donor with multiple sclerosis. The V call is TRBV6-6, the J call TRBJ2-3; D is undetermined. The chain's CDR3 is CASSRSTSTDTQYF. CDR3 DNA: TGTGCCAGCAGTCGCAGTACTAGCACAGATACGCAGTATTTT.